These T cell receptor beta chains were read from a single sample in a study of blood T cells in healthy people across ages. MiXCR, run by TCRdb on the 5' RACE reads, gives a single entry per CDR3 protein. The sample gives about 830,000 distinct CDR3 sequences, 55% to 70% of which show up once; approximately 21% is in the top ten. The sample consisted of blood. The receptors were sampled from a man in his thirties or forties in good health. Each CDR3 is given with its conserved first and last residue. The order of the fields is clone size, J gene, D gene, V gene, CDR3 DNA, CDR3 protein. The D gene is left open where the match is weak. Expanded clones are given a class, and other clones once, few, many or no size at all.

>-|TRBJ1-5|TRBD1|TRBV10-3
TGTGCCATCAGGGGTGGCAGGGGGGGACAGCCCCAGCATTTT
CAIRGGRGGQPQHF
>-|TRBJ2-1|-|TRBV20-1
TGCAGTGCTAGCCCGAAGGGAACCTACAATGAGCAGTTCTTC
CSASPKGTYNEQFF
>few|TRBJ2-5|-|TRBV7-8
TGTGCCAGCAGCTTTAAGACTGGGGCGAGGGAGACCCAGTACTTC
CASSFKTGARETQYF
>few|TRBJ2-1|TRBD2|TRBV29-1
TGCAGCGTTGCCTCGGGACTAGCGGGAGGGCGGGAGCAGTTCTTC
CSVASGLAGGREQFF
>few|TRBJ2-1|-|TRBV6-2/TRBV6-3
TGTGCCAGCAGTCCGATAGCTAGGGAGCAGTTCTTC
CASSPIAREQFF
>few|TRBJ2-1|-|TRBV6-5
TGTGCCAGCAGTGCCGCCAGGGGTTCATTCGATGAGCAGTTCTTC
CASSAARGSFDEQFF
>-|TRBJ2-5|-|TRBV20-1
TGCAGTGCTATTCGTCCCGGCGTGGAGACCCAGTACTTC
CSAIRPGVETQYF
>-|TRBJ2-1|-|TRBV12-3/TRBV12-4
TGTGCCAGCAGTTTGGGGTACGTCAATGAGCAGTTCTTC
CASSLGYVNEQFF
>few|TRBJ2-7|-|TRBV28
TGTGCCAGCAGAGCTGCAGGGGTAGAGGAGCAGTACTTC
CASRAAGVEEQYF
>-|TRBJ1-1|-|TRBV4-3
TGCGCCAGCAGCCAAGATGAGGGAAACATGAACACTGAAGCTTTCTTT
CASSQDEGNMNTEAFF
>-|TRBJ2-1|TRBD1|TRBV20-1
TGCAGTGCTAGCTTCCGGGACAGGGGCTACAATGAGCAGTTCTTC
CSASFRDRGYNEQFF
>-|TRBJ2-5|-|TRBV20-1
TGCAGTGCTAGAGACCCAAGGGACCGAGAGACCCAGTACTTC
CSARDPRDRETQYF
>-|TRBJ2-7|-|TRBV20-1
TGCAGTGCTAGTGGCTCCGGGACCCCTTCCGACAATGAGCAGTACTTC
CSASGSGTPSDNEQYF
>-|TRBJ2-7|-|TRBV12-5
TGTGCTAGTGGTTTGCCCGCCAGCGAGCAGTACTTC
CASGLPASEQYF
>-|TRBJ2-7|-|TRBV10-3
TGTGCCATCAGTGAGTCGAACGCGAGCGACGAGCAGTACTTC
CAISESNASDEQYF
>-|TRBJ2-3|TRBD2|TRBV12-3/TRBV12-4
TGTGCCAGCAGCGGACTAGCGGCCACAGATACGCAGTATTTT
CASSGLAATDTQYF
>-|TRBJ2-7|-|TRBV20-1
TGCAGTGCTAGATCCGGGACTTCGAGCTCCTACGAGCAGTACTTC
CSARSGTSSSYEQYF
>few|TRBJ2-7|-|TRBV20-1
TGCAGTGCTAGAATGGCCTCCTACGAGCAGTACTTC
CSARMASYEQYF
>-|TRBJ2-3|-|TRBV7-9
TGTGCCAGCAGCCAAGGAGAGGGTATGACAGATACGCAGTATTTT
CASSQGEGMTDTQYF
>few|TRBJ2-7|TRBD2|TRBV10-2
TGCGCCATTGCACTAGCGGGGATCGACGAGCAGTACTTC
CAIALAGIDEQYF
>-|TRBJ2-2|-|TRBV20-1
TGCAGTGCCAGTCTAACTACGGGGACCGGGGAGCTGTTTTTT
CSASLTTGTGELFF